This T cell receptor beta chain emerged from a study of shared T cell receptors in the human thymus. Some clones are missing from TCRdb's copy, which holds only in-frame ones; the method was immunoSEQ multiplex PCR. The table shows about 660,000 clones, with about 87% occurring only once. These data were likewise used in another study, on human thymus T cells. This second study notes: Thymus specimens were resections from corrective heart surgery. Among unrelated individuals, related research reported thymic repertoires that overlapped highly.

This clonotype was sampled from a boy less than two years old with a congenital heart defect. The sequenced material came from thymocytes.

The CDR3 loop is CAWSVDADVGITGELFF. The CDR3 DNA is TGTGCCTGGAGTGTAGACGCGGATGTCGGAATCACCGGGGAGCTGTTTTTT. The J gene is TRBJ2-2, the V gene TRBV30; D is unresolved. This CDR3 is built from 17 residues. CDR1 is GTSNPN and CDR2 is SVGIG in the germline V gene (reference sequence). Trimming pared 0 bases from V and 4 bases from J, leaving 18 bases between. Complete variable domain (other parts from reference TRBV30 and TRBJ2-2): SQTIHQWPATLVQPVGSPLSLECTVEGTSNPNLYWYRQAAGRGLQLLFYSVGIGQISSEVPQNLSASRPQDRQFILSSKKLLLSDSGFYLCAWSVDADVGITGELFFGEGSRLTVL.